A single TCR beta chain is shown here with its context. The antigen is unknown. This sample stems from a study of T cell responses to AZD1222 COVID-19 vaccine. Sequencing was performed with immunoSEQ multiplex PCR; in TCRdb, only in-frame clones are kept and a portion is missing. The table shows 190,000 or so clones, with 93% occurring only once. Study-wide points: Spike-specific TCR repertoires showed rising breadth and depth after two AZD1222 doses. Reportedly, close to half of spike-specific TCRs are directed against unmutated variant regions. Donors were chiefly white British, with a greater number of females, and clonal diversity was perhaps underestimated.

The V and J ends lost 3 bases and 1 base, in that order; junction bases with no gene match: 1. The CDR3 sequence is 15 residues long. Germline-derived CDR1 and CDR2 are LNHNV and YYDKDF (reference sequence). This TCR was sampled from an adult who received the AZD1222 COVID-19 vaccine. This specimen was peripheral blood, taken 28 days after the second AZD1222 dose. The J gene is TRBJ1-4, the V gene TRBV15, with TRBD1 matching over 8 bases. The CDR3 DNA reads as TGTGCCACCAGCAGGGACAGGGAAACTAATGAAAAACTGTTTTTT. This sequence encodes CATSRDRETNEKLFF. The whole variable domain, filled in from reference TRBV15 and TRBJ1-4, reads DAMVIQNPRYQVTQFGKPVTLSCSQTLNHNVMYWYQQKSSQAPKLLFHYYDKDFNNEADTPDNFQSRRPNTSFCFLDIRSPGLGDTAMYLCATSRDRETNEKLFFGSGTQLSVL.